This T cell receptor (beta chain) was obtained from a study of cytotoxic CD8 clonotypes in ibrutinib-treated CLL. Note on this clone: Its antigen is not known.

Trimming removed 0 bases from V and 0 bases from J, with 7 bases in between. Germline V CDR1 and CDR2: MGHRA, YSYEKL. There are 15 residues in the CDR3. Library input was around 2.1 micrograms of DNA from cryopreserved PBMCs. Findings of the study overall: Treatment left the uncommon public clonotypes either contracted or stable in frequency. Clonality correlated strongly with circulating CD8+ T cells and exceeded age-matched healthy donors at baseline.

This table comes from immunoSEQ multiplex PCR, and its TCRdb copy is limited to in-frame clones, with some not included. The sample contains approximately 47,000 clones, approximately 65% of which appear only once. The starting material was PBMCs, obtained after 24 months of ibrutinib treatment. The sequence was obtained from a human donor with chronic lymphocytic leukemia. This chain connects TRBV4-1 to TRBJ2-3; D assignment may be TRBD1 or TRBD2 (5 bases each). This chain's CDR3 is CASSQDGASTDTQYF. As DNA, the CDR3 is TGCGCCAGCAGCCAAGACGGGGCCAGCACAGATACGCAGTATTTT.